The clone carrying this T cell receptor beta chain was recorded many times. Its target is not known. The CDR3 loop spans 15 amino acids. Germline V lookup: CDR1 SGHAT, CDR2 FQNNGV. With 1 base removed from V and 7 bases from J, the gap between germline ends came to 14 bases. These data come from a study of T cells in Graves' hyperthyroidism and ophthalmopathy. The study, taken as a whole, reports: A model using 13 V-J features told ophthalmopathy apart from stable hyperthyroidism. Ophthalmopathy was model-predicted a median about six months pre-onset.

TCR beta CDR3 regions were amplified from RNA. HTBI primers drove first-round RT-PCR of the TCR CDR3. TCRdb reprocessed the multiplex PCR reads with MiXCR, giving one entry per CDR3 protein. The sample shows roughly 380,000 distinct CDR3 sequences, 15% to 20% of them seen only once. Exclusion of a patient resulted from uncontrolled infection, other autoimmune disease, pregnancy or lactation. Thyroid ultrasound, orbital computed tomography, clinical symptoms, and serum thyroxine and TRAb underpinned diagnoses. The sample taken for sequencing was blood. The TCR sequence derives from a woman between 18 and 29 years old with Graves' hyperthyroidism. The chain couples TRBV11-2 to TRBJ1-5; D gene uncertain. The CDR3 DNA follows: TGTGCCAGCAGCTTAGGTATCGGTTTCCGACAGCCCCAGCATTTT. It codes for CASSLGIGFRQPQHF.